This paragraph covers one T cell receptor beta chain sequence. The sample comes from a study of blood T cell repertoires in COVID-19. On the study more broadly: Samples of COVID-19 (acute and convalescent) were obtained from the United States, Italy and Spain. T cells, B-cell-depleted T cells, or PBMCs provided the cDNA or gDNA that served as material.

This CDR3 contains 15 residues. V lost 3 bases to trimming and J lost 5 bases; unmatched junction nucleotides: 6. In germline, CDR1 is LGHNA, CDR2 YSLEER. Repertoires were generated with immunoSEQ multiplex PCR, while TCRdb's copy carries only in-frame clones and drops some. The data contain hundreds of thousands of clones, approximately 90% of them seen just once; the ten biggest clones take up just under 9%. Participants reported their clinical history, and cohort assignment relied on those reports. The gene calls are TRBV4-3 and TRBJ1-4; TRBD1 matches at 7 bases. The sample was PBMCs or T cells enriched from blood (not recorded which). This receptor was taken from a woman aged 18-29 years who had recovered from COVID-19. For the CDR3, the DNA is TGCGCCAGCAGCCAGACGGGACAGTACAATGAAAAACTGTTTTTT. Translation gives CASSQTGQYNEKLFF.